The present entry profiles one T cell receptor beta chain with its context. TCRdb reprocessed the RT-PCR reads via MiXCR and lists one record per CDR3 protein. The sample includes more than 850,000 distinct CDR3 sequences, roughly 18% of them seen just once. With 0 bases clipped from V and 6 bases from J, the junction kept 5 bases outside the gene matches. The CDR3 runs 13 residues. CDR1 and CDR2 from the germline V gene are DFQATT and SNEGSKA (reference sequence). These data belong to a study of patients and donors after allogeneic stem cell transplantation. V is TRBV20-1 and J is TRBJ2-7; 7 bases fit TRBD2. This receptor was taken from a human donor who was either an allogeneic HSCT recipient or a stem cell or donor lymphocyte infusion donor (not recorded which). It is not recorded whose cells these are; they may come from a transplant donor. Sequenced sample: blood, either unsorted or a sorted T cell fraction (not recorded which). The CDR3 spells CSARDRWGGEQYF. The CDR3 DNA follows: TGCAGTGCTAGAGATCGATGGGGGGGCGAGCAGTACTTC.